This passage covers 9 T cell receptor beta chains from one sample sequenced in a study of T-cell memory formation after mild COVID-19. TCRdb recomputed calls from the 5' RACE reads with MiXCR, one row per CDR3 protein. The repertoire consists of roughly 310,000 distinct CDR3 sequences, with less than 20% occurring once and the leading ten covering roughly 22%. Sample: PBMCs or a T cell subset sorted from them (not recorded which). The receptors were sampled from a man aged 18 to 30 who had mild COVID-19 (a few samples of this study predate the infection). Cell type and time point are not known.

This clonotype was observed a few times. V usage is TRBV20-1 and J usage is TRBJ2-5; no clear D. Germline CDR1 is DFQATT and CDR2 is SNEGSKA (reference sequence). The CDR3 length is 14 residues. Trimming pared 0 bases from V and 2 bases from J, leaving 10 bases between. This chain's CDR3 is CSARDNAWQETQYF. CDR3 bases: TGCAGTGCTAGAGATAACGCCTGGCAAGAGACCCAGTACTTC.

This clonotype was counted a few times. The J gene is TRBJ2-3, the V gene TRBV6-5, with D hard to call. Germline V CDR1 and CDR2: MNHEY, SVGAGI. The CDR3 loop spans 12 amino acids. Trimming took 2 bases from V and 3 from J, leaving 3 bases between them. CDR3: CASSYDTDTQYF. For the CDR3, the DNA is TGTGCCAGCAGTTACGATACAGATACGCAGTATTTT.

The CDR3: CASSERMGGNTGELFF. In DNA, the CDR3 is TGTGCCAGCAGCGAAAGGATGGGGGGCAACACCGGGGAGCTGTTTTTT. The V gene is TRBV11-2, the J gene TRBJ2-2; D may correspond to TRBD1 or TRBD2 (6 bases each). Per germline, CDR1 SGHAT and CDR2 FQNNGV. The CDR3 spans 16 residues. V lost 5 bases to trimming and J lost 2 bases, with 15 bases between them.

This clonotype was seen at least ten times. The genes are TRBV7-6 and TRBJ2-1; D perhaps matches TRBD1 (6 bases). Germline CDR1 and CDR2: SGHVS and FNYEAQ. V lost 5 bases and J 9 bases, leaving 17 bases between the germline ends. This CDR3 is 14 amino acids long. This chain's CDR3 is CASSQDRIQTEQFF. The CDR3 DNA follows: TGTGCCAGCAGCCAGGACAGAATACAAACTGAGCAGTTCTTC.

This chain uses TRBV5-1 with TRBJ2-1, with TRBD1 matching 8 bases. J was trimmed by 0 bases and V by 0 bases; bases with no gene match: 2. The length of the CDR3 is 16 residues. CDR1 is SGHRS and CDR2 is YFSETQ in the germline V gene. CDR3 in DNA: TGCGCCAGCAGCTTGGGGACAGGGAGCTCCTACAATGAGCAGTTCTTC. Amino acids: CASSLGTGSSYNEQFF.

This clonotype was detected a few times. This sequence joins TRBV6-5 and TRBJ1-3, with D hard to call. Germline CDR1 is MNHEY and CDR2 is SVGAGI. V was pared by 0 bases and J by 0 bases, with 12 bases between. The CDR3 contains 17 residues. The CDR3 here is CASSYSDAFYSGNTIYF. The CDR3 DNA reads TGTGCCAGCAGTTACTCGGACGCATTTTACTCTGGAAACACCATATATTTT.

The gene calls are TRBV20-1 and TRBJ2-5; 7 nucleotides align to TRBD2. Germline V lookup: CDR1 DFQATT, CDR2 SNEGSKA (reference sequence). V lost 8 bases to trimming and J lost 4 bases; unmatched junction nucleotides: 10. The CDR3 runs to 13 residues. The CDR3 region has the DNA TGCAGTTCCGCGAGCGGGGAGGGAGAGACCCAGTACTTC. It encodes CSSASGEGETQYF.

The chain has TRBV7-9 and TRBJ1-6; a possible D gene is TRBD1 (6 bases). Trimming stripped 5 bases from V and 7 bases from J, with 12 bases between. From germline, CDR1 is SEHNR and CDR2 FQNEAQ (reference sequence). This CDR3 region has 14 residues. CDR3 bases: TGTGCCAGCAGCGGCAGGGGAAGAAATTCACCCCTCCACTTT. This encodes CASSGRGRNSPLHF. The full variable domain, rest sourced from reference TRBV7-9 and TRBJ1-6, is DTGVSQNPRHKITKRGQNVTFRCDPISEHNRLYWYRQTLGQGPEFLTYFQNEAQLEKSRLLSDRFSAERPKGSFSTLEIQRTEQGDSAMYLCASSGRGRNSPLHFGNGTRLTVT.

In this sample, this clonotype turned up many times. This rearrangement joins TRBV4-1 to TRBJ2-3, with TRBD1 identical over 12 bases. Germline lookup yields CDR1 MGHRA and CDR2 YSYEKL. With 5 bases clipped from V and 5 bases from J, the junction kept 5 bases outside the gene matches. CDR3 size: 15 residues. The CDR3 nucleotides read TGCGCCAGCAGCTTCCGGGACAGGGGGCTAGATACGCAGTATTTT. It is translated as CASSFRDRGLDTQYF.